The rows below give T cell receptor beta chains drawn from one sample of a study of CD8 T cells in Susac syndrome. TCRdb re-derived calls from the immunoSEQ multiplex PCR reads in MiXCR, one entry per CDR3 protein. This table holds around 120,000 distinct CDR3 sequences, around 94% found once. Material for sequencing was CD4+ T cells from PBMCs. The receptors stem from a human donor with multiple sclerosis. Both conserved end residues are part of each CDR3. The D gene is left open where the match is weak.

CDR3: CASRFTLTGELFF
DNA: TGTGCCAGCAGATTCACTCTCACCGGGGAGCTGTTTTTT
D: NA
V: TRBV6-1
J: TRBJ2-2

CDR3: CSAEGYADTQYF
DNA: TGCAGCGCGGAAGGGTATGCAGATACGCAGTATTTT
D: NA
V: TRBV29-1
J: TRBJ2-3

CDR3: CASSLYDRNGQFF
DNA: TGTGCCAGCAGCCTGTACGACAGAAACGGGCAGTTCTTC
D: NA
V: TRBV5-6
J: TRBJ2-1

CDR3: CASSIYLWTGEEEKLFF
DNA: TGTGCCAGCAGCATCTACCTCTGGACAGGGGAGGAAGAAAAACTGTTTTTT
D: TRBD1
V: TRBV7-2
J: TRBJ1-4

CDR3: CATSQSGGTTTHQETQYF
DNA: TGTGCCACCAGTCAATCAGGCGGGACTACTACCCACCAAGAGACCCAGTACTTC
D: TRBD2
V: TRBV24-1
J: TRBJ2-5

CDR3: CASSQGLAGLVEQFF
DNA: TGCGCCAGCAGCCAAGGACTAGCGGGGCTGGTTGAGCAGTTCTTC
D: TRBD2
V: TRBV4-1
J: TRBJ2-1

CDR3: CASSPSAIAEAFF
DNA: TGTGCCAGCTCACCTTCCGCTATCGCTGAAGCTTTCTTT
D: NA
V: TRBV18
J: TRBJ1-1

CDR3: CASSSGQGIEQFF
DNA: TGTGCCAGCTCATCGGGACAGGGAATTGAGCAGTTCTTC
D: TRBD1
V: TRBV18
J: TRBJ2-1

CDR3: CASSLGDGTNEQFF
DNA: TGTGCCAGCAGCTTGGGCGACGGAACCAATGAGCAGTTCTTC
D: NA
V: TRBV7-7
J: TRBJ2-1

CDR3: CASFSNNEQFF
DNA: TGTGCCAGCTTCTCAAACAATGAGCAGTTCTTC
D: NA
V: TRBV6-2/TRBV6-3
J: TRBJ2-1

CDR3: CSVWENTGELFF
DNA: TGCAGCGTATGGGAGAACACCGGGGAGCTGTTTTTT
D: NA
V: TRBV29-1
J: TRBJ2-2

CDR3: CASSLKELTEAFF
DNA: TGTGCCAGCAGTTTAAAGGAGTTAACTGAAGCTTTCTTT
D: NA
V: TRBV27
J: TRBJ1-1

CDR3: CASSHRTGQNTEAFF
DNA: TGTGCCAGCAGTCACAGGACAGGGCAGAACACTGAAGCTTTCTTT
D: TRBD1
V: TRBV6-5
J: TRBJ1-1

CDR3: CASSQAGRLNTEAFF
DNA: TGCGCCAGCAGCCAAGCCGGACGGCTGAACACTGAAGCTTTCTTT
D: NA
V: TRBV4-3
J: TRBJ1-1

CDR3: CAWTTSGRRGRYEQYF
DNA: TGTGCCTGGACCACTAGCGGGAGACGCGGGAGATACGAGCAGTACTTC
D: TRBD2
V: TRBV30
J: TRBJ2-7